This TCR beta chain emerged from a study of blood T cell repertoires in COVID-19. Cohort 3 recovered donors had two negative PCRs, clearance, or symptom resolution. This table comes from immunoSEQ multiplex PCR, and its TCRdb copy is limited to in-frame clones, with some not included. The data show some 400,000 clones, around 92% seen once. Trimming took 6 bases from V and 8 from J, leaving 20 bases between them. The germline gives CDR1 SQVTM, CDR2 ANQGSEA. This CDR3 spans 14 amino acids. Material for sequencing was PBMCs or T cells enriched from blood (not recorded which). This clonotype originated in a woman younger than 45 who had recovered from COVID-19. This sequence joins TRBV29-1 and TRBJ1-3, with D tentatively TRBD1 (5 bases). CDR3 in amino acids: CSVEGTGEMDTIYF. In nucleotides, the CDR3 is TGCAGCGTGGAGGGGACTGGAGAAATGGACACCATATATTTT. The full variable domain, its missing parts supplied by reference TRBV29-1 and TRBJ1-3, is SAVISQKPSRDICQRGTSLTIQCQVDSQVTMMFWYRQQPGQSLTLIATANQGSEATYESGFVIDKFPISRPNLTFSTLTVSNMSPEDSSIYLCSVEGTGEMDTIYFGEGSWLTVV.